This T cell receptor (beta chain) was captured in a study of identifying expanded T cells in peripheral blood. The data were produced by immunoSEQ multiplex PCR, yet TCRdb's version contains in-frame clones alone and is incomplete. Of approximately 120,000 clones listed, 88% are singletons. Source material: blood. The TCR comes from a person aged 18 to 70 in good health.

The CDR3, as DNA: TGCAGCGTTCAAGGGGGGGGAGTGAGCAATGAGCAGTTCTTC. Protein: CSVQGGGVSNEQFF. The V and J genes are TRBV29-1 and TRBJ2-1; tentative D call: TRBD2 (7 bases). The CDR3 length is 14 residues. CDR1 is SQVTM and CDR2 is ANQGSEA in the germline V gene. V was shortened by 5 bases and J by 6 bases, with 17 bases between the two germline ends.